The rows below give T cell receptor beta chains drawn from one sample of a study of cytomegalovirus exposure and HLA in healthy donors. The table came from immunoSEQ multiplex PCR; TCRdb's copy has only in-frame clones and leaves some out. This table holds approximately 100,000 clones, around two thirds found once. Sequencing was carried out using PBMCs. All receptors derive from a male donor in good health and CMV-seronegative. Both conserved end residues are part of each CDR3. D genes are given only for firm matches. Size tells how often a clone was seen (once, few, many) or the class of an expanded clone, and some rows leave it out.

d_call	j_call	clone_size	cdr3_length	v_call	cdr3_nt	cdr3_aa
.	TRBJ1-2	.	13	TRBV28	TGTGCCAGCAGTTTCGGGGGGAACTATGGCTACACCTTC	CASSFGGNYGYTF
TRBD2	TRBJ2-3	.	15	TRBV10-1	TGCGCCAGCGAGACCCTTAGCGGGGTTACAGATACGCAGTATTTT	CASETLSGVTDTQYF
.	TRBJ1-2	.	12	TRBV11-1	TGTGCCAGCAGCTGGGGCGATCGGGGCTACACCTTC	CASSWGDRGYTF
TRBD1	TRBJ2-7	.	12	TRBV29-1	TGCAGCGTTGGACAGGGGATCTACGAGCAGTACTTC	CSVGQGIYEQYF
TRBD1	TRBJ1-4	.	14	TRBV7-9	TGTGCCAGCAGCTTAGAGGACAGGCATGAAAAACTGTTTTTT	CASSLEDRHEKLFF
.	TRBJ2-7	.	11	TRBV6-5	TGTGCCAGCAGTTACGGCGGGGAGCAGTACTTC	CASSYGGEQYF
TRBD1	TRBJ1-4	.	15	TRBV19	TGTGCCAGTAGTGGCCGGGACAGAGATAATGAAAAACTGTTTTTT	CASSGRDRDNEKLFF
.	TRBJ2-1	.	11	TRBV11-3	TGTGCCAGCAGCAAAGGGGATGAGCAGTTCTTC	CASSKGDEQFF
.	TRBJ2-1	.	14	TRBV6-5	TGTGCCAGCAGTTATAAGCTTTCCTACAATGAGCAGTTCTTC	CASSYKLSYNEQFF
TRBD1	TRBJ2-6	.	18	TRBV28	TGTGCCAGCAGTTCCATCCGGGACAGGGGTTTTGGGGCCAACGTCCTGACTTTC	CASSSIRDRGFGANVLTF
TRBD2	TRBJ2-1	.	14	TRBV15	TGTGCCACCAGCAGAGCCGGTAGCGGGGGTGAGCAGTTCTTC	CATSRAGSGGEQFF
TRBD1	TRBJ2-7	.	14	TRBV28	TGTGCCAGCAGTTTAGGCAGGGGGTATGGAGAGCAGTACTTC	CASSLGRGYGEQYF
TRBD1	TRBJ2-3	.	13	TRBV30	TGTGCCCGTCGACAGGGGTTCACAGATACGCAGTATTTT	CARRQGFTDTQYF
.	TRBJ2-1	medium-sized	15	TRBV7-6	TGTGCCAGCAGCTACCTCGGGGAGAGGTACAATGAGCAGTTCTTC	CASSYLGERYNEQFF
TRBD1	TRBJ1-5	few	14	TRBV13	TGTGCCAGCAGCTTGACAGGGGGCAATCAGCCCCAGCATTTT	CASSLTGGNQPQHF
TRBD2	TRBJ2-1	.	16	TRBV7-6	TGTGCCAGCAGCTTAGACAGCGGGAGCTCCTACAATGAGCAGTTCTTC	CASSLDSGSSYNEQFF
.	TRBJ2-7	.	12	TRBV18	TGTGCCAGCTCACCCTGGCCCTACGAGCAGTACTTC	CASSPWPYEQYF
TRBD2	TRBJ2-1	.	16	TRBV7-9	TGTGCCAGCAGACCCTGGACTAGCGGGAGGGGCGATGAGCAGTTCTTC	CASRPWTSGRGDEQFF
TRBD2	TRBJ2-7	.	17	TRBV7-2	TGTGCCAGCAGCTTAGGACCTAGCGGGAGGAACCCCTACGAGCAGTACTTC	CASSLGPSGRNPYEQYF
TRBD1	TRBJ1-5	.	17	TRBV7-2	TGTGCCAGCAGCTCTTACTCCCCTGGCAGGGGGCATCAGCCCCAGCATTTT	CASSSYSPGRGHQPQHF
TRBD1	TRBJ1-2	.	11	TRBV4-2	TGTGCCGGTGGGACAGGGGACGGCTACACCTTC	CAGGTGDGYTF
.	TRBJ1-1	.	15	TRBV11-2	TGTGCCAGCAGACCATCTAGGACAGCGAACACTGAAGCTTTCTTT	CASRPSRTANTEAFF
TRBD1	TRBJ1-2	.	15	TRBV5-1	TGCGCCAGCAGCTTGGCGGGGACAGGGTCGTGCGGCTACACCTTC	CASSLAGTGSCGYTF
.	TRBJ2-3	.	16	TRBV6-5	TGTGCCAGCAGTTACTCCCTCTCGACAGGCACAGATACGCAGTATTTT	CASSYSLSTGTDTQYF
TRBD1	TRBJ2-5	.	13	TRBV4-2	TGTGCCAGCAGCCGCACAGGGGACGAGACCCAGTACTTC	CASSRTGDETQYF
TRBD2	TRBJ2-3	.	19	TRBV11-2	TGTGCCAGCAGCTTAGAATCGCGTCGACTAGCGGGAGGGGGGGATACGCAGTATTTT	CASSLESRRLAGGGDTQYF
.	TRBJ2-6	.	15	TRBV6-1	TGTGCCAGCAGTAAAGGGGCGGGTGGGGCCAACGTCCTGACTTTC	CASSKGAGGANVLTF
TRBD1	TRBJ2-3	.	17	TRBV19	TGTGCCAGTAGTATAAGTAACAGGGGGATAAGCACAGATACGCAGTATTTT	CASSISNRGISTDTQYF
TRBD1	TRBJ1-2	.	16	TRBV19	TGTGCCAGTAGTATAGCCCCTTGGACAGGGAAGGATGGCTACACCTTC	CASSIAPWTGKDGYTF
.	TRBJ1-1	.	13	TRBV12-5	TGTGCTAGTGGTTTGGTAAGAGTCACTGAAGCTTTCTTT	CASGLVRVTEAFF
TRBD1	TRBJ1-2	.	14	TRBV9	TGTGCCAGCAGCTTTACAGGGGGAAACTATGGCTACACCTTC	CASSFTGGNYGYTF
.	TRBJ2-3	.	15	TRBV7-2	TGTGCCAGCAGCTTAGCGGCTAGCGGCACAGATACGCAGTATTTT	CASSLAASGTDTQYF
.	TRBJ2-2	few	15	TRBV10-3	TGTGCCATCAGCGGGGGGCGAACGAACACCGGGGAGCTGTTTTTT	CAISGGRTNTGELFF
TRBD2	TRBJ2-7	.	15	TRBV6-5	TGTGCCAGCAGTACCGGACTAGCGGGAGGTTGCGAGCAGTACTTC	CASSTGLAGGCEQYF
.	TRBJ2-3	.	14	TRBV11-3	TGTGCCAGCAGCTTTCGGGATCTTGGGGATACGCAGTATTTT	CASSFRDLGDTQYF
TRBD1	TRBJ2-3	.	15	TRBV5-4	TGTGCCAGCAGGGACATCAGGGGGAGTATAGATACGCAGTATTTT	CASRDIRGSIDTQYF
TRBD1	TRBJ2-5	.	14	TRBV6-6	TGTGCCAGCAGTTATCGGGACAGACAAGAGACCCAGTACTTC	CASSYRDRQETQYF
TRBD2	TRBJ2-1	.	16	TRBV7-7	TGTGCCAGCAGCTTAGGAGCTAGCGGATCTATTCATGAGCAGTTCTTC	CASSLGASGSIHEQFF
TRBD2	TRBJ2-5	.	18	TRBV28	TGTGCCAGCAGTCCCCAGCTAGGACTAGCGGGAGTTAGGGAGACCCAGTACTTC	CASSPQLGLAGVRETQYF
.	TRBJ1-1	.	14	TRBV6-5	TGTGCCAGCACCCCATATGGTACATCAACTGAAGCTTTCTTT	CASTPYGTSTEAFF
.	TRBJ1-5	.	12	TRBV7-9	TGTGCCAGCAGCTTTTTAAATCAGCCCCAGCATTTT	CASSFLNQPQHF
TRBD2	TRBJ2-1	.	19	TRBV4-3	TGCGCCAGCAGCCAAGAATTAGCCGGGACTAGCGGGGTATACAATGAGCAGTTCTTC	CASSQELAGTSGVYNEQFF
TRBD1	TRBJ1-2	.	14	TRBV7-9	TGTGCCAGCAGCTTAGAAACAGGGGGCACTGGCTACACCTTC	CASSLETGGTGYTF
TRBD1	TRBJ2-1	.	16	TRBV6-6	TGTGCCAGCAGTTACTCGAGAACAGGGGGCAGGAATGAGCAGTTCTTC	CASSYSRTGGRNEQFF
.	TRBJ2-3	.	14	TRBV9	TGTGCCAGCAGCCACGGACTCCTCACAGATACGCAGTATTTT	CASSHGLLTDTQYF
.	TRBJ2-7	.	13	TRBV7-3	TGTGCCAGCAGCCGCCAACGGTCATCCGAGCAGTACTTC	CASSRQRSSEQYF
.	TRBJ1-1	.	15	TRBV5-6	TGTGCCAGCAGCTTGGCCGCAACCCAGGACACTGAAGCTTTCTTT	CASSLAATQDTEAFF
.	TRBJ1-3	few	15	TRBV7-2	TGTGCCAGCAGCTCATACAGGGACTCTGGAAACACCATATATTTT	CASSSYRDSGNTIYF
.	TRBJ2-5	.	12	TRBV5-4	TGTGCCAGCAGCCGAAAGGAGGAGACTCAGTACTTC	CASSRKEETQYF
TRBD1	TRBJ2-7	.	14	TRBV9	TGTGCCAGCAGCGTAGGGACAGGGGACTACGAGCAGTACTTC	CASSVGTGDYEQYF
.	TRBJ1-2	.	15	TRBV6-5	TGCGCCAGCAGTATAACAGGGCTAGCTAACTATGGCTACACCTTC	CASSITGLANYGYTF
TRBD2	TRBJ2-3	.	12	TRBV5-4	TGTGCCAGCAGCTCCGCTAGCGGGGGGCAGTATTTT	CASSSASGGQYF
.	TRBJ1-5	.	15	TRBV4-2	TGTGCCAGCAGCCTCGGTGGAGGGACGGGTCAGCCCCAGCATTTT	CASSLGGGTGQPQHF
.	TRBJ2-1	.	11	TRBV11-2	TGTGCCAGCAGCCTCCTAGATGAGCAGTTCTTC	CASSLLDEQFF
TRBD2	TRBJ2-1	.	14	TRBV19	TGTGCCAGTAGTATTTCCCTTACTAGCGCTGAGCAGTTCTTC	CASSISLTSAEQFF
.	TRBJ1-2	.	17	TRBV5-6	TGTGCCAGCAGCTCCCCCTCTTACACTCAGGGGACCAAAGGCTACACCTTC	CASSSPSYTQGTKGYTF
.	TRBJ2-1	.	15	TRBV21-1	TGTGCCAGCAGCAAACGGACTCCCTCCTACAATGAGCAGTTCTTC	CASSKRTPSYNEQFF